This entry features one TCR beta chain sequence. These data are taken from a study of cytomegalovirus exposure and HLA in healthy donors. Background on the study: Unique TCR beta sequences numbering 95 million to 130 million came from 190 million or so T cells in an earlier analysis. Roughly 92 million unique TCRs, all from HLA-typed donors, were included in an early release of the data.

The PCR employed 60 Vbeta primers together with 13 Jbeta primers. Profiled with immunoSEQ multiplex PCR; TCRdb holds only in-frame clones, not every one. Of some 100,000 clones listed, 55% to 75% are singletons. Germline lookup yields CDR1 MNHNS and CDR2 SASEGT. This CDR3 comprises 13 residues. The ends were cut back, 3 bases at V and 2 bases at J, with 7 bases in the middle. The source is a woman between 65 and 79 years old in good health and CMV-seropositive. Sequencing was performed on PBMCs. The genes are TRBV6-1 and TRBJ1-2; TRBD1 might be the D (6 bases). The CDR3 bases are TGTGCCAGCAGTGAGGACAGAAACTATGGCTACACCTTC. Its translation: CASSEDRNYGYTF.